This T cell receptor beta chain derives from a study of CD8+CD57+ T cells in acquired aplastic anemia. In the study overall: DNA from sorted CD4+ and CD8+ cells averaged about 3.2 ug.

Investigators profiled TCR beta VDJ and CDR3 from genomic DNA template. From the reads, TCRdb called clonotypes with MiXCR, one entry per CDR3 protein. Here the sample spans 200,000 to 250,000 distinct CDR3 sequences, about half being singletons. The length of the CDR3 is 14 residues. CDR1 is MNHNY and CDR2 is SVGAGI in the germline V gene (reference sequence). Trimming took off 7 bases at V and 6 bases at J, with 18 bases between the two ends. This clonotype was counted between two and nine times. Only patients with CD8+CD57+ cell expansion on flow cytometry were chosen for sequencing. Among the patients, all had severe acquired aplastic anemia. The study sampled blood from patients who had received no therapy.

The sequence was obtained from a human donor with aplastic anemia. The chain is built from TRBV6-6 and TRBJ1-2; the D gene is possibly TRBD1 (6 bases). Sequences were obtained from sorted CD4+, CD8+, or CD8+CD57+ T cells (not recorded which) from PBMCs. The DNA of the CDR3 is TGTGCCAGCAATCCTAACAGGGTGGGGAATGGCTACACCTTC. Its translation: CASNPNRVGNGYTF.